This passage covers 8 T cell receptor beta chains from one sample sequenced in a study of cytomegalovirus exposure and HLA in healthy donors. Primers for the PCR totalled 60 Vbeta and 13 Jbeta. TCRdb's copy holds only in-frame clones and misses some; the assay was immunoSEQ multiplex PCR. The sample shows about 130,000 clones, 70% to 85% of them seen only once. Specimen: PBMCs. The source is a woman in her fifties or sixties in good health and CMV-seronegative.

This clone was found a few times. This rearrangement joins TRBV28 to TRBJ1-1; tentative D call: TRBD1 (5 bases). CDR3 length: 16 amino acids. Trimming removed 5 bases from V and 2 bases from J, with 18 bases in between. Germline CDR1 reads MDHEN; CDR2 reads SYDVKM. DNA for the CDR3: TGTGCCAGCAGTATACCTCCGGGGGGGAGAAACACTGAAGCTTTCTTT. As protein: CASSIPPGGRNTEAFF. The whole variable domain, remainder taken from reference TRBV28 and TRBJ1-1, is DVKVTQSSRYLVKRTGEKVFLECVQDMDHENMFWYRQDPGLGLRLIYFSYDVKMKEKGDIPEGYSVSREKKERFSLILESASTNQTSMYLCASSIPPGGRNTEAFFGQGTRLTVV.

This rearrangement joins TRBV30 to TRBJ2-6, with D possibly being TRBD2 (5 bases). The germline gives CDR1 GTSNPN, CDR2 SVGIG (reference sequence). This CDR3 region has 14 residues. V was shortened by 1 base and J by 2 bases, with 6 bases between the two germline ends. CDR3 nucleotide sequence: TGTGCCTGGAGTGACGGGACTGGGGCCAACGTCCTGACTTTC. Its translation is CAWSDGTGANVLTF.

The gene calls are TRBV27 and TRBJ1-5; weak D call: TRBD1 (6 bases). The CDR3 is made up of 16 amino acids. V was trimmed by 5 bases and J by 7 bases, leaving 21 bases between them. Germline V gives CDR1 MNHEY, CDR2 SMNVEV (reference sequence). The CDR3 protein is CASSRTSRGVGQPQHF. In nucleotides, the CDR3 is TGTGCCAGCAGTCGTACATCCAGGGGTGTAGGGCAGCCCCAGCATTTT.

This clone was seen only a few times. The V gene is TRBV27, the J gene TRBJ2-5, with D hard to call. The end of the DNA aligns better with TRBJ2-7, so the J call may be wrong. There are 16 residues in the CDR3. The germline V gene encodes CDR1 MNHEY and CDR2 SMNVEV (reference sequence). In DNA form, the CDR3 reads TGTGCCAGCAGTTTATCGGGTGTGGGCACCTTCTACGAGCAGTACTTC. Encoded protein: CASSLSGVGTFYEQYF.

Notes on this clone: At one end, the junction sequence differs from germline, possibly due to a read error. The chain joins TRBV7-9 to TRBJ1-1; D unresolved. This CDR3 is built from 12 residues. The germline CDR1 and CDR2 sequences are SEHNR and FQNEAQ (reference sequence). CDR3 sequence (DNA): TGTTCCAGCAGCTTACCTCACACTGAAGCTTTCTTT. It encodes CSSSLPHTEAFF.

The rearrangement joins TRBV9 to TRBJ1-2; unclear D gene. The germline V gene encodes CDR1 SGDLS and CDR2 YYNGEE. This CDR3 contains 12 residues. Trimming shortened V by 0 bases and J by 8 bases, and 8 bases separated the two germline ends. In DNA form, the CDR3 reads TGTGCCAGCAGCGTAGTTATGGGCGGCTACACCTTC. This gives the protein CASSVVMGGYTF.

The chain carries TRBV29-1 and TRBJ1-1; D possibly corresponds to TRBD1 (5 bases). CDR3 size: 13 residues. V dropped 2 bases and J dropped 3 bases, with 10 bases sitting between them. Germline V gene data show CDR1 as SQVTM and CDR2 as ANQGSEA. CDR3 bases: TGCAGCGTTGAACAGGGTGGGGACACTGAAGCTTTCTTT. This encodes CSVEQGGDTEAFF.

The chain combines TRBV9 with TRBJ2-3; 8 bases map to TRBD2. J gave up 6 bases and V 0 bases, and 6 bases lay outside the gene matches. CDR3 length equals 15 residues. Germline loops: CDR1 SGDLS, CDR2 YYNGEE. The CDR3 sequence: CASSVGVAGSDTQYF. For the CDR3, the DNA is TGTGCCAGCAGCGTAGGCGTAGCGGGATCGGATACGCAGTATTTT. The variable domain in full, completed from reference TRBV9 and TRBJ2-3, reads DSGVTQTPKHLITATGQRVTLRCSPRSGDLSVYWYQQSLDQGLQFLIQYYNGEERAKGNILERFSAQQFPDLHSELNLSSLELGDSALYFCASSVGVAGSDTQYFGPGTRLTVL.